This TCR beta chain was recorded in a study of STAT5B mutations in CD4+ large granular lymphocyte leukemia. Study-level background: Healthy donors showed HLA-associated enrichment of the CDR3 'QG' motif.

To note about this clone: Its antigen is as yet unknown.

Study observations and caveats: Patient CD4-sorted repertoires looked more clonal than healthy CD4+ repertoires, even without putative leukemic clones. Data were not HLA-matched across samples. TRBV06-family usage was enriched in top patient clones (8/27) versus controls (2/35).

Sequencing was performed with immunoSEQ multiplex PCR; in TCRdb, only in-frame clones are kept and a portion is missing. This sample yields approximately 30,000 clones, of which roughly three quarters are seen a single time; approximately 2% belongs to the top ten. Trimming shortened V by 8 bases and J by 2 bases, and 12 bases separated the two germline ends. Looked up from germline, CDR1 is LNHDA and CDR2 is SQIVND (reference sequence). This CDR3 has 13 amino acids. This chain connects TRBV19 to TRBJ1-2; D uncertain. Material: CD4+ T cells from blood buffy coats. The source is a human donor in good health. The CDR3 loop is CASSVSRNYGYTF. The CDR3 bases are TGTGCCAGTTCTGTAAGTCGGAACTATGGCTACACCTTC.